Below, 25 T cell receptor beta chains from the same sample are listed, as sequenced in a study of PD-L1 blockade in urothelial cancer (TCRdb year 2017). Receptor libraries were prepared by the immunoSEQ multiplex PCR assay. TCRdb retrieved this table from immuneACCESS and kept in-frame rearrangements only. Not all clones are present; in checked studies, unresolved V genes account for under half, and no reason is known for the remainder. The sample contains about 87,000 clones, roughly 90% of them found a single time. The leading ten clones occupy roughly 0.88% of the sample. Reading the label with the study, this specimen's time point is: pretreatment peripheral blood. This specimen was PBMCs, taken around atezolizumab (anti-PD-L1) treatment. These receptors all stem from an elderly woman with urothelial cancer.

J is TRBJ2-7 and V is TRBV2; 7 bases match TRBD1. Germline values: CDR1 SNHLY, CDR2 FYNNEI. The CDR3 length is 14 residues. Unmatched junction bases numbered 7, after V lost 6 bases and J lost 2 bases. As DNA, the CDR3 is TGTGCCAGCAGACAGGGGTCTTATCCCTACGAGCAGTACTTC. This sequence encodes CASRQGSYPYEQYF. Supplemented by reference TRBV2 and TRBJ2-7, the full variable domain reads EPEVTQTPSHQVTQMGQEVILRCVPISNHLYFYWYRQILGQKVEFLVSFYNNEISEKSEIFDDQFSVERPDGSNFTLKIRSTKLEDSAMYFCASRQGSYPYEQYFGPGTRLTVT.

The genes are TRBV25-1 and TRBJ1-1, with 9 nucleotides matching TRBD1. Germline V lookup: CDR1 MGHDK, CDR2 SYGVNS. The CDR3 has 14 amino acids. With V trimmed by 6 bases and J by 3 bases, 5 bases remained unmatched. CDR3 amino acids: CASRTGGAYTEAFF. Here the CDR3 DNA reads TGTGCCAGCAGAACAGGGGGCGCGTACACTGAAGCTTTCTTT.

This clone has only one observation. This sequence joins TRBV5-1 and TRBJ1-4; D gene ambiguous. CDR3 size: 14 residues. V was pared by 5 bases and J by 2 bases, with 10 bases between. CDR1 SGHRS and CDR2 YFSETQ come from the germline V gene. CDR3 residues: CASRWEATNEKLFF. The CDR3 nucleotides read TGCGCCAGCAGGTGGGAGGCCACTAATGAAAAACTGTTTTTT.

This chain links TRBV28 with TRBJ2-3; maybe TRBD2 (6 bases). V was trimmed by 5 bases and J by 8 bases, leaving 17 bases between them. The CDR3 is 14 residues long. From germline, CDR1 is MDHEN and CDR2 SYDVKM. CDR3 DNA sequence: TGTGCCAGCAGTCCCCCGTCCGGGGGAGGTACGCAGTATTTT. Translating gives CASSPPSGGGTQYF.

The chain recombines TRBV30 with TRBJ1-3, with no clear D. This CDR3 is 14 amino acids long. V was shortened by 2 bases and J by 2 bases, with 10 bases between the two germline ends. Germline V lookup: CDR1 GTSNPN, CDR2 SVGIG (reference sequence). The CDR3 DNA follows: TGTGCCTGGAGTCCCGCTAGACCTGGAAACACCATATATTTT. Its protein is CAWSPARPGNTIYF.

The chain uses TRBV4-2 and TRBJ2-7, with 8 bases identical to TRBD2. Germline assignment: CDR1 LGHNA and CDR2 YNFKEQ. This CDR3 has 19 residues. The junction had 17 bases not matched to a gene; V was cut back by 1 base and J by 3 bases. CDR3 sequence (DNA): TGTGCCAGCAGCCAAGGAGGGGCGGCGGGAGGACCCTACCTCTACGAGCAGTACTTC. It translates to CASSQGGAAGGPYLYEQYF.

The chain has TRBV18 and TRBJ1-1; D might be TRBD1 (6 bases). The CDR3 is 13 amino acids. Germline V CDR1 and CDR2: KGHSH, LQKENI. V was trimmed by 6 bases and J by 2 bases, leaving 10 bases between them. CDR3 region: CASSRQDNTEAFF. The DNA for the CDR3 is TGTGCCAGCTCCCGACAGGATAACACTGAAGCTTTCTTT.

The rearrangement links TRBV28 to TRBJ2-7; D call uncertain. Trimming removed 4 bases at V and 9 bases at J, with 7 bases between. Germline V lookup: CDR1 MDHEN, CDR2 SYDVKM. The CDR3 spans 10 residues. CDR3 loop: CASSSSRQYF. The CDR3 DNA sequence: TGTGCCAGCAGTTCCTCCCGGCAGTACTTC. The full variable domain, in which reference TRBV28 and TRBJ2-7 provide the parts outside the CDR3, is DVKVTQSSRYLVKRTGEKVFLECVQDMDHENMFWYRQDPGLGLRLIYFSYDVKMKEKGDIPEGYSVSREKKERFSLILESASTNQTSMYLCASSSSRQYFGPGTRLTVT.

The gene calls are TRBV7-6 and TRBJ2-2, with TRBD2 matching 9 bases. The CDR3 is 16 amino acids. Germline assignment: CDR1 SGHVS and CDR2 FNYEAQ. V lost 1 base and J lost 7; bases outside the gene matches: 7. The CDR3 reads CASSLGLAEAGGELFF. The CDR3 DNA is TGTGCCAGCAGCTTAGGACTAGCGGAGGCTGGCGGGGAGCTGTTTTTT.

V is TRBV7-2 and J is TRBJ1-1; D remains unclear. Germline CDR1 and CDR2: SGHTA and FQGNSA. This CDR3 contains 13 residues. Between the trimmed V and J ends, which lost 0 bases and 4 bases, there was a span of 6 bases. The CDR3 sequence is CASSLAEGTEAFF. DNA of the CDR3: TGTGCCAGCAGCTTAGCGGAGGGCACTGAAGCTTTCTTT.

The chain uses TRBV18 and TRBJ1-4; tentatively, D is TRBD1 (5 bases). CDR1 KGHSH and CDR2 LQKENI come from the germline V gene. The CDR3 has 13 amino acids. V dropped 4 bases and J dropped 8 bases, with 11 bases sitting between them. As DNA, the CDR3 is TGTGCCAGCTCACGGTCGGCAGGGGAAAAACTGTTTTTT. Encoded protein: CASSRSAGEKLFF.

This clone was detected only once. The DNA is omitted, as the CDR3 cannot be located on it reliably, and the CDR3 follows TCRdb's listing. This chain connects TRBV28 to TRBJ2-5; the listed D gene, TRBD1, was not tested against the DNA. The CDR3 is 16 residues long, counting both termini. From germline, CDR1 is MDHEN and CDR2 SYDVKM. The CDR3 sequence is CASGSSVGQGSSGAYF.

This chain uses TRBV28 with TRBJ1-1; TRBD1 matches at 9 bases. This CDR3 comprises 14 residues. Germline V gives CDR1 MDHEN, CDR2 SYDVKM. Trimming cost V 5 bases and J 2 bases; bases outside gene matches: 3. The CDR3 sequence: CASSPGQGNTEAFF. For the CDR3, the DNA is TGTGCCAGCAGTCCGGGACAGGGTAACACTGAAGCTTTCTTT.

This chain connects TRBV20-1 to TRBJ1-5; D not certain. Germline loops: CDR1 DFQATT, CDR2 SNEGSKA (reference sequence). V was trimmed by 4 bases and J by 6 bases, leaving 7 bases between them. The CDR3 is 11 residues long. CDR3 in amino acids: CSATGVQPQHF. The CDR3 nucleotides read TGCAGTGCTACGGGAGTTCAGCCCCAGCATTTT.

The V call is TRBV4-1, the J call TRBJ2-5, with TRBD2 matching over 8 bases. Germline V lookup: CDR1 MGHRA, CDR2 YSYEKL. The CDR3 is 16 amino acids. V trimming: 0 bases; J trimming: 1 base; junction bases outside the gene matches: 4. In nucleotides, the CDR3 is TGCGCCAGCAGCCAAGATTCGGGGACTAGCCAAGAGACCCAGTACTTC. Protein: CASSQDSGTSQETQYF.

The genes are TRBV11-3 and TRBJ1-1; possibly TRBD1 for D (5 bases). CDR3 length: 15 residues. Trimming shortened V by 5 bases and J by 1 base, and 14 bases separated the two germline ends. Germline lookup yields CDR1 SGHNT and CDR2 YENEEA. The DNA for the CDR3 is TGTGCCAGCAGCAGACGTGACAGTCGGAACACTGAAGCTTTCTTT. Protein product: CASSRRDSRNTEAFF. The full variable domain, rest sourced from reference TRBV11-3 and TRBJ1-1, is EAGVVQSPRYKIIEKKQPVAFWCNPISGHNTLYWYLQNLGQGPELLIRYENEEAVDDSQLPKDRFSAERLKGVDSTLKIQPAELGDSAVYLCASSRRDSRNTEAFFGQGTRLTVV.

The DNA of the CDR3 is TGCGCCAGCAGCCGCGGACTAGCGGGAGTTGATTCGTCCGAGCAGTACTTC. Translated, it gives CASSRGLAGVDSSEQYF. This chain connects TRBV5-1 to TRBJ2-7; 13 bases fit TRBD2. The J segment lost 6 bases and the V segment lost 4 bases, leaving 13 bases of the junction unmatched. Germline CDR1 SGHRS, CDR2 YFSETQ. CDR3 length: 17 amino acids. Supplemented by reference TRBV5-1 and TRBJ2-7, the full variable domain reads KAGVTQTPRYLIKTRGQQVTLSCSPISGHRSVSWYQQTPGQGLQFLFEYFSETQRNKGNFPGRFSGRQFSNSRSEMNVSTLELGDSALYLCASSRGLAGVDSSEQYFGPGTRLTVT.

This chain links TRBV5-4 with TRBJ2-7; TRBD1 agrees at 8 bases. The CDR3 is 15 residues long. The germline V gene encodes CDR1 SGHNT and CDR2 YYREEE (reference sequence). J gave up 1 base and V 0 bases, and 3 bases lay outside the gene matches. CDR3 amino acids: CASSLGQGASYEQYF. The DNA of the CDR3 is TGTGCCAGCAGCTTGGGGCAGGGGGCGTCCTACGAGCAGTACTTC.

The chain recombines TRBV2 with TRBJ2-1; 9 positions agree with TRBD2. The junction had 7 bases not matched to a gene; V was cut back by 6 bases and J by 1 base. This CDR3 comprises 16 residues. CDR1 SNHLY and CDR2 FYNNEI come from the germline V gene. The CDR3 is CASRAMSGRSYNEQFF. Here the CDR3 DNA reads TGTGCCAGCAGGGCCATGAGCGGGAGGTCCTACAATGAGCAGTTCTTC.

V is TRBV7-8 and J is TRBJ2-3; 11 nucleotides align to TRBD2. The CDR3 runs 16 residues. V shed 5 bases and J 0 bases; nucleotides not matched to a gene: 4. Per the germline V gene, CDR1 is SGHVS and CDR2 is FQNEAQ. The CDR3 sequence is CASSPGLAGSTDTQYF. The CDR3 DNA follows: TGTGCCAGCAGCCCAGGACTAGCGGGTAGCACAGATACGCAGTATTTT.

The CDR3 reads CSAGQVYGYTF. The CDR3 region has the DNA TGCAGTGCTGGACAGGTCTATGGCTACACCTTC. The chain joins TRBV20-1 to TRBJ1-2, with TRBD1 matching 7 bases. This CDR3 is 11 amino acids long. J lost 4 bases, V lost 5 bases, and 1 base had no gene match. Germline V gene data show CDR1 as DFQATT and CDR2 as SNEGSKA (reference sequence).

This clone was observed a handful of times. The chain is built from TRBV7-3 and TRBJ1-1, with D maybe TRBD1 (5 bases). Trimming removed 5 bases from V and 2 bases from J, with 12 bases in between. Germline V gene lookup returns CDR1 SGHTA and CDR2 FQGTGA. The CDR3 consists of 14 residues. Here the CDR3 reads CASSRTGGNTEAFF. Here the CDR3 DNA reads TGTGCCAGCAGCCGAACCGGGGGAAACACTGAAGCTTTCTTT.

The gene calls are TRBV6-5 and TRBJ1-2, with D possibly being TRBD1 (5 bases). Germline V gene lookup returns CDR1 MNHEY and CDR2 SVGAGI. Trimming removed 8 bases from V and 2 bases from J, with 6 bases in between. This CDR3 contains 11 residues. CDR3 sequence (DNA): TGTGCCAGCTCAGGGAACTATGGCTACACCTTC. Translated: CASSGNYGYTF.

This chain connects TRBV19 to TRBJ2-3; 7 bases fit TRBD2. Trimming cost V 5 bases and J 12 bases; bases outside gene matches: 17. CDR1 and CDR2 from the germline V gene are LNHDA and SQIVND (reference sequence). This CDR3 is 15 amino acids long. CDR3: CASSPMHYGKAGQYF. Here the CDR3 DNA reads TGTGCCAGTAGTCCCATGCACTACGGTAAAGCGGGACAGTATTTT.

This rearrangement joins TRBV5-4 to TRBJ2-5; 9 positions match TRBD2. With V trimmed by 0 bases and J by 3 bases, 3 bases remained unmatched. CDR1 is SGHNT and CDR2 is YYREEE in the germline V gene (reference sequence). CDR3 size: 15 residues. CDR3 region: CASSLGGRAEETQYF. For the CDR3, the DNA is TGTGCCAGCAGCTTGGGCGGGAGGGCGGAAGAGACCCAGTACTTC.